This TCR beta chain is from a study of T cells after yellow fever vaccination. The 5'RACE template-switching step produced TCR cDNA and added a universal primer site and UMIs. TCRdb called the 5' RACE reads again in MiXCR, with one record for every CDR3 protein. Here the sample spans roughly 500,000 distinct CDR3 sequences, approximately 21% being singletons. In its sample, this clonotype was seen a few times. After removal of 6 bases from V and 5 bases from J, the junction contained 11 bases not matched to a gene. There are 15 residues in the CDR3. The germline CDR1 and CDR2 sequences are SGHRS and YFSETQ.

J is TRBJ2-3 and V is TRBV5-1; 8 bases are shared with TRBD2. This clonotype was obtained from a young man who received the YFV17D yellow fever vaccine. Sequenced here: PBMCs, sampled 15 days after the yellow fever booster vaccination. Here the CDR3 DNA reads TGCGCCAGCAACAGAGCGGGAGTGGTTATAGATACGCAGTATTTT. Translated, it gives CASNRAGVVIDTQYF. Variable domain in full (rest from reference TRBV5-1 and TRBJ2-3): KAGVTQTPRYLIKTRGQQVTLSCSPISGHRSVSWYQQTPGQGLQFLFEYFSETQRNKGNFPGRFSGRQFSNSRSEMNVSTLELGDSALYLCASNRAGVVIDTQYFGPGTRLTVL.